This is a list of T cell receptor beta chains from one sample in a study of T cell responses to AZD1222 COVID-19 vaccine. The repertoire was sequenced with immunoSEQ multiplex PCR; TCRdb's copy has only in-frame clones and lacks some. The table shows 170,000 or so clones, with 90% to 95% occurring only once. The sequences come from peripheral blood, collected on day 0 of AZD1222 vaccination. These receptors all come from an adult in good health. CDR3s include the opening cysteine and the closing phenylalanine or tryptophan. The D gene is left open where the match is weak. Size values are once, few and many counts, or a class for expanded clones, and some rows have none.

>TRBV7-2|15|TRBD1|once|TRBJ1-1
CASSPHRGMNTEAFF
TGTGCCAGCAGCCCTCACAGGGGAATGAACACTGAAGCTTTCTTT
>TRBV12-3/TRBV12-4|11|NA|NA|TRBJ1-2
CASRRTEGYTF
TGTGCCAGCAGGAGAACTGAGGGCTACACCTTC
>TRBV19|14|NA|NA|TRBJ2-5
CASSEFPGGETQYF
TGTGCCAGTAGTGAGTTTCCGGGGGGCGAGACCCAGTACTTC
>TRBV20-1|15|TRBD1|few|TRBJ2-1
CSASAGTGDYNEQFF
TGCAGTGCTAGTGCCGGGACAGGGGACTACAATGAGCAGTTCTTC
>TRBV19|15|NA|NA|TRBJ2-5
CASSLGVLYQETQYF
TGTGCCAGTAGTCTCGGTGTGCTGTACCAAGAGACCCAGTACTTC
>TRBV27|14|NA|NA|TRBJ2-7
CASSLRDGPYEQYF
TGTGCCAGCAGCCTGCGGGACGGGCCCTACGAGCAGTACTTC
>TRBV28|16|TRBD1|NA|TRBJ2-7
CASSLLYGQGIYEQYF
TGTGCCAGCAGTTTACTGTACGGACAGGGGATCTACGAGCAGTACTTC
>TRBV28|16|NA|NA|TRBJ1-5
CASSLFKAISNQPQHF
TGTGCCAGCAGTTTATTTAAGGCGATTAGCAATCAGCCCCAGCATTTT
>TRBV19|15|NA|NA|TRBJ1-1
CASSTIPDMNTEAFF
TGTGCCAGTAGTACAATTCCCGACATGAACACTGAAGCTTTCTTT
>TRBV7-2|14|NA|NA|TRBJ1-6
CASGVGGQGSPLHF
TGTGCCAGCGGGGTGGGGGGGCAAGGTTCACCCCTCCACTTT
>TRBV27|14|NA|once|TRBJ2-2
CASRDPYYTGELFF
TGTGCCAGCAGGGACCCTTACTACACCGGGGAGCTGTTTTTT
>TRBV4-1|15|NA|NA|TRBJ1-2
CASSQDGRANYGYTF
TGCGCCAGCAGCCAAGATGGCAGAGCTAACTATGGCTACACCTTC
>TRBV2|15|NA|NA|TRBJ1-5
CASSVGQLSNQPQHF
TGTGCCAGCAGTGTTGGGCAGCTTAGCAATCAGCCCCAGCATTTT
>TRBV19|18|NA|NA|TRBJ1-6
CASSGETATITYNSPLHF
TGTGCCAGTAGCGGGGAGACAGCTACTATTACCTATAATTCACCCCTCCACTTT
>TRBV5-1|14|NA|NA|TRBJ1-2
CASSLGTTNYGYTF
TGCGCCAGCAGCTTGGGGACAACTAACTATGGCTACACCTTC
>TRBV6-5|13|NA|once|TRBJ1-2
CASSWAENYGYTF
TGTGCCAGCAGTTGGGCAGAGAACTATGGCTACACCTTC
>TRBV29-1|12|TRBD1|NA|TRBJ1-2
CSVTTPGGGYTF
TGCAGCGTTACAACCCCAGGGGGTGGCTACACCTTC
>TRBV9|15|NA|NA|TRBJ1-2
CASSVGAALGYGYTF
TGTGCCAGCAGCGTAGGTGCAGCCCTCGGCTATGGCTACACCTTC
>TRBV18|14|NA|NA|TRBJ2-3
CASSSGLDTDTQYF
TGTGCCAGCTCTTCCGGGTTAGACACAGATACGCAGTATTTT
>TRBV12-3/TRBV12-4|11|NA|NA|TRBJ1-1
CASTLGTEAFF
TGTGCCAGCACTTTGGGGACTGAAGCTTTCTTT
>TRBV5-1|18|NA|NA|TRBJ2-5
CASSLEWVSGFYQETQYF
TGCGCCAGCAGCTTGGAATGGGTTAGCGGCTTTTACCAAGAGACCCAGTACTTC
>TRBV4-1|16|NA|few|TRBJ1-1
CASSHSGWGRGTEAFF
TGCGCCAGCAGCCATAGTGGTTGGGGTCGGGGAACTGAAGCTTTCTTT
>TRBV7-9|18|TRBD1|NA|TRBJ1-4
CASSSLAGQVATNEKLFF
TGTGCCAGCAGCTCCCTAGCGGGACAGGTCGCAACTAATGAAAAACTGTTTTTT
>TRBV3-1/TRBV3-2|15|NA|NA|TRBJ1-3
CASSQLTVSGNTIYF
TGTGCCAGCAGCCAACTTACCGTTTCTGGAAACACCATATATTTT
>TRBV28|13|NA|NA|TRBJ1-1
CASIPSGQIEAFF
TGTGCCAGCATCCCCTCCGGGCAAATTGAAGCTTTCTTT
>TRBV7-2|13|NA|NA|TRBJ2-1
CASSLFLIDEQFF
TGTGCAAGCAGCTTATTTCTCATTGATGAGCAGTTCTTC
>TRBV7-8|15|TRBD1|NA|TRBJ1-6
CASTIPGQGSSPLHF
TGTGCCAGCACCATTCCGGGACAGGGGTCTTCACCCCTCCACTTT
>TRBV7-8|13|NA|NA|TRBJ2-7
CASSLVVSYEQYF
TGTGCCAGCAGCTTAGTCGTCTCCTACGAGCAGTACTTC
>TRBV6-5|15|TRBD1|NA|TRBJ1-2
CASSYALTGGYGYTF
TGTGCCAGCAGTTACGCCCTCACAGGGGGCTATGGCTACACCTTC
>TRBV19|12|NA|once|TRBJ1-5
CASSIAPQPQHF
TGTGCCAGTAGTATTGCACCCCAGCCCCAGCATTTT
>TRBV5-4|17|TRBD2|NA|TRBJ2-2
CASSLDWGGSNTGELFF
TGTGCCAGCAGCTTAGACTGGGGGGGTTCCAACACCGGGGAGCTGTTTTTT
>TRBV18|14|NA|NA|TRBJ2-5
CASSPYQGLETQYF
TGTGCCAGCTCACCATATCAAGGACTGGAGACCCAGTACTTC
>TRBV4-1|22|TRBD1|once|TRBJ1-5
CASSQGIPSRDRGPNSNQPQHF
TGCGCCAGCAGCCAAGGTATTCCCTCCCGGGACAGGGGCCCCAATAGCAATCAGCCCCAGCATTTT
>TRBV4-3|13|NA|NA|TRBJ2-5
CASSQDPGETQYF
TGCGCCAGCAGCCAAGACCCGGGGGAGACCCAGTACTTC
>TRBV5-1|16|TRBD1|NA|TRBJ2-7
CASSLATGEPTGEQYF
TGCGCCAGCAGCTTGGCCACAGGGGAACCTACGGGCGAGCAGTACTTC
>TRBV5-1|13|NA|once|TRBJ2-7
CASSDDGWNEQYF
TGCGCCAGCAGCGATGACGGATGGAACGAGCAGTACTTC
>TRBV30|13|NA|NA|TRBJ1-5
CAWSVSGGEPQHF
TGTGCCTGGAGTGTTTCGGGGGGGGAGCCCCAGCATTTT
>TRBV6-1|17|TRBD2|NA|TRBJ2-1
CASSEVAGVSSYNEQFF
TGTGCCAGCAGTGAAGTGGCGGGGGTAAGCTCCTACAATGAGCAGTTCTTC
>TRBV6-5|14|TRBD1|NA|TRBJ2-2
CANRDSRPGGELFF
TGTGCCAACCGGGACAGCCGCCCTGGCGGGGAGCTGTTTTTT
>TRBV13|14|NA|few|TRBJ1-4
CASSLRGALEKLFF
TGTGCCAGCAGCTTAAGGGGTGCTCTAGAAAAACTGTTTTTT
>TRBV4-1|16|NA|NA|TRBJ1-2
CASSRWGAGENYGYTF
TGCGCCAGCAGCCGCTGGGGGGCAGGGGAAAACTATGGCTACACCTTC
>TRBV18|13|NA|NA|TRBJ1-1
CASSQAENTEAFF
TGTGCCAGCTCACAGGCAGAGAACACTGAAGCTTTCTTT
>TRBV6-2/TRBV6-3|18|TRBD2|NA|TRBJ2-2
CASSNGLAGGPGTGELFF
TGTGCCAGCAGTAATGGACTAGCGGGGGGGCCGGGCACCGGGGAGCTGTTTTTT